The following is a TCR beta chain sequence with its context. The data are from a study of cytomegalovirus exposure and HLA in healthy donors. From germline, CDR1 is MDHEN and CDR2 SYDVKM. V gave up 9 bases and J gave up 3 bases; unmatched junction bases: 21. CDR3 length: 19 amino acids. Both 60 Vbeta primers and 13 Jbeta primers went into the PCR. Sequencing used immunoSEQ multiplex PCR; TCRdb keeps in-frame clones, though not all of them. The sample gives some 50,000 clones, roughly 72% of which show up once; 22% is in the top ten. The sequence was obtained from a woman in her fifties or sixties in good health and CMV-seropositive. The sample taken for sequencing was PBMCs. The V call is TRBV28, the J call TRBJ2-2; 8 nucleotides agree with TRBD1. CDR3 sequence reads: CASSPPRQGFRADTGELFF. The CDR3, as DNA: TGTGCCAGTAGTCCACCGCGACAGGGGTTCCGGGCGGACACCGGGGAGCTGTTTTTT.